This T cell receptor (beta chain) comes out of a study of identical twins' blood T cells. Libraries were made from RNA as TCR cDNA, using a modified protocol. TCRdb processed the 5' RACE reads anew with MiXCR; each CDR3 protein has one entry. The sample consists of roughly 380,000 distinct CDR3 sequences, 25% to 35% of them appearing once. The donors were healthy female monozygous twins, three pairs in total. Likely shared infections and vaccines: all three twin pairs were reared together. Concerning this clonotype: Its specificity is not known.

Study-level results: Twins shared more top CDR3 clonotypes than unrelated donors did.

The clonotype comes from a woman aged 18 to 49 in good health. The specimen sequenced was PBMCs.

The CDR3 bases are TGTGCCAGCAGCTTAGAGGGAGTAGCCTATAATTCACCCCTCCACTTT. Translated: CASSLEGVAYNSPLHF. The chain is built from TRBV7-6 and TRBJ1-6; D gene unclear. Trimming left V 1 base short and J 2 bases short, with 9 bases between. CDR1 is SGHVS and CDR2 is FNYEAQ in the germline V gene. The CDR3 has 16 residues. The whole variable domain, remainder taken from reference TRBV7-6 and TRBJ1-6, is GAGVSQSPRYKVTKRGQDVALRCDPISGHVSLYWYRQALGQGPEFLTYFNYEAQQDKSGLPNDRFSAERPEGSISTLTIQRTEQRDSAMYRCASSLEGVAYNSPLHFGNGTRLTVT.